Sequencing of this TCR beta chain was carried out in a study of blood T cell repertoires in COVID-19. Using immunoSEQ multiplex PCR, the repertoire was profiled, and TCRdb retains in-frame clones only, with some absent. The top ten hold 16% of the sample, which has 95,000 to 150,000 clones, 80% seen once. J gave up 6 bases and V 7 bases, and 7 bases lay outside the gene matches. Germline assignment: CDR1 SNHLY and CDR2 FYNNEI. This CDR3 contains 15 residues. In this sample, this clone turned up a few times. The chain links TRBV2 to TRBJ1-6; TRBD1 matches 9 bases. Sequences were obtained from peripheral blood. The TCR sequence derives from a man between 60 and 70 years old with active or convalescent COVID-19. The CDR3 sequence is CASNTGTGPNSPLHF. In nucleotides, the CDR3 is TGTGCCAGCAATACCGGGACAGGGCCTAATTCACCCCTCCACTTT.